This T cell receptor (beta chain) derives from a study of technical replicates of blood from several donors. Generated by immunoSEQ multiplex PCR, the TCRdb table keeps only in-frame clones and is missing some. The sample contains some 80,000 clones, 96% of which appear only once. The CDR3 sequence is 15 residues long. V shed 4 bases and J 3 bases; nucleotides not matched to a gene: 5. Per germline, CDR1 LGHNA and CDR2 YSLEER. The chain couples TRBV4-3 to TRBJ2-7, with 11 bases fitting TRBD2. The source of this sequence is a human donor in good health. The material sequenced was T cells isolated from PBMCs. CDR3 sequence (DNA): TGCGCCAGCAGCCTACTAGCGGGAGCCCACTACGAGCAGTACTTC. Its translation: CASSLLAGAHYEQYF.